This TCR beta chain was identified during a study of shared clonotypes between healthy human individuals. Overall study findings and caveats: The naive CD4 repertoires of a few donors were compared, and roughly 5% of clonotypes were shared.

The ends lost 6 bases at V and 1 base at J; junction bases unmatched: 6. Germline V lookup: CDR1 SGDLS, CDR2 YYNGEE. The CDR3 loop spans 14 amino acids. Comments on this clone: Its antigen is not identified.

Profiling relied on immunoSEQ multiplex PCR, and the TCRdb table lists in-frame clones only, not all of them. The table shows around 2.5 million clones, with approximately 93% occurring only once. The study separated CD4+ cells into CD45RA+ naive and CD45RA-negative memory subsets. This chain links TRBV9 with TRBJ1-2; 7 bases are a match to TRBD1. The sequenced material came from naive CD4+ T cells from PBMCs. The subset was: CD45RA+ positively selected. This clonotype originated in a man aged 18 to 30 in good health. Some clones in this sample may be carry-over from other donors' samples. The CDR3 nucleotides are TGTGCCAGCACCAGGGACAGAAATAACTATGGCTACACCTTC. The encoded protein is CASTRDRNNYGYTF.